The 4 T cell receptor beta chains below come from one sample, sequenced in a study of shared clonotypes between healthy human individuals. Sequenced by immunoSEQ multiplex PCR; TCRdb stores in-frame clones only, minus some. Among fewer than 1 million clones listed, roughly 96% were seen once. CD45RO-negative, CCR7-positively selected cells formed the naive CD8 fraction, excluding terminally differentiated effector memory CD45RA+ cells. Input material: naive CD8+ T cells sorted from blood. The receptors derive from a man under 40 in good health.

The chain carries TRBV11-2 and TRBJ2-3; TRBD2 matches at 8 bases. Germline V lookup: CDR1 SGHAT, CDR2 FQNNGV. CDR3 length: 16 residues. Unmatched junction bases numbered 6, after V lost 4 bases and J lost 0 bases. The CDR3 DNA reads TGTGCCAGCAGCTCACCGGGGGGGGATAGCACAGATACGCAGTATTTT. Protein: CASSSPGGDSTDTQYF. Using reference TRBV11-2 and TRBJ2-3 for the parts outside the CDR3, the full variable domain is EAGVAQSPRYKIIEKRQSVAFWCNPISGHATLYWYQQILGQGPKLLIQFQNNGVVDDSQLPKDRFSAERLKGVDSTLKIQPAKLEDSAVYLCASSSPGGDSTDTQYFGPGTRLTVL.

The V and J genes are TRBV18 and TRBJ1-1; D not certain. Germline V gene sequence: CDR1 KGHSH, CDR2 LQKENI. The length of the CDR3 is 13 residues. V was pared by 5 bases and J by 6 bases, with 13 bases between. In DNA, the CDR3 is TGTGCCAGCTCAGGAGTCAATTACGCTGAAGCTTTCTTT. The encoded protein is CASSGVNYAEAFF.

This chain links TRBV15 with TRBJ2-1, with a possible D match to TRBD1 (6 bases). CDR3 length: 14 residues. CDR1 LNHNV and CDR2 YYDKDF come from the germline V gene (reference sequence). V was trimmed by 1 base and J by 4 bases, leaving 8 bases between them. CDR3 sequence reads: CATSRGGQYNEQFF. The CDR3 DNA sequence: TGTGCCACCAGCAGAGGGGGGCAGTACAATGAGCAGTTCTTC.

The chain carries TRBV15 and TRBJ2-1; the D gene is possibly TRBD2 (5 bases). This CDR3 has 13 residues. CDR1 is LNHNV and CDR2 is YYDKDF in the germline V gene (reference sequence). Deletions cut 8 bases from V and 5 bases from J, with 13 bases between. CDR3 bases: TGTGCCACCGGACTGAGGCCCAACAATGAGCAGTTCTTC. Amino acid sequence: CATGLRPNNEQFF.